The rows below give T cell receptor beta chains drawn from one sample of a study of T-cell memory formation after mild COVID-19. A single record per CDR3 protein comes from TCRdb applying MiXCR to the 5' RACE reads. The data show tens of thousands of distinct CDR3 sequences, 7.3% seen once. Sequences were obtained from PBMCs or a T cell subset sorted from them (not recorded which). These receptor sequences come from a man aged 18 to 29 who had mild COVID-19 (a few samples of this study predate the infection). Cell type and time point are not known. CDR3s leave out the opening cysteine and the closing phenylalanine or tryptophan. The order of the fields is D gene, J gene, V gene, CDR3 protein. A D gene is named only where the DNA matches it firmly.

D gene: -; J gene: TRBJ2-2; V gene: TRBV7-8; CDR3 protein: ASRNTNTGELF
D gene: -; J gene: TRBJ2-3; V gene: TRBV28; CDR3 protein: ASSSTGDTQY
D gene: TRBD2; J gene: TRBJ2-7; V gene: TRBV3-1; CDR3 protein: ASSQVASGSEQY
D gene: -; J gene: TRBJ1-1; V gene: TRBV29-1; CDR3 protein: SADRGTFEAF
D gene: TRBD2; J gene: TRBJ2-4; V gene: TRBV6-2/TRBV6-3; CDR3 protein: ASSYAGGGKNIQY
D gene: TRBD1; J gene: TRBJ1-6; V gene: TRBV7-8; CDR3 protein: ASSTEGQLDSPLH
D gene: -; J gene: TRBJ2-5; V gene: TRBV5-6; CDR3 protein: ASSAQETQY
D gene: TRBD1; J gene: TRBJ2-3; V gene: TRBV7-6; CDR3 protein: ASSWTGVVTDTQY
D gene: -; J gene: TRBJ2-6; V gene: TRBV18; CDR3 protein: ASSPGISGANVLT
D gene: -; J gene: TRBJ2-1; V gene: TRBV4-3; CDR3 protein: ASSQEGWEPEQF
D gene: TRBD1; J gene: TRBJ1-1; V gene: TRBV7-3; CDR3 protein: ASSPSRTGTGLHTEAF
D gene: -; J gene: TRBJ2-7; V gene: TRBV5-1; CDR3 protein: ASSIDQTGEQY
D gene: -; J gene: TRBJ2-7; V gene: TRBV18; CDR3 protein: ASSPMRDSSYEQY
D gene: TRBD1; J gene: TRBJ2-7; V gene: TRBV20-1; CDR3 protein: SARPPNRGPEQY
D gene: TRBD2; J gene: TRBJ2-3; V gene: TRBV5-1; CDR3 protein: ASSRLAGGQSDTQY
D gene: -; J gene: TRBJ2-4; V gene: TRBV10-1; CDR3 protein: ASSVGMGNIQY
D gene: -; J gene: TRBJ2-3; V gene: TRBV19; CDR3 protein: ASSIQATDTQY
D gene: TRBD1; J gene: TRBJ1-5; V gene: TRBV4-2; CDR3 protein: ASSQDLGTASQPQH
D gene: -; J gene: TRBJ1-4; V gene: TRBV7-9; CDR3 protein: ASSLAALSEKLF
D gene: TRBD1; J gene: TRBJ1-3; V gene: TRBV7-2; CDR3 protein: ASSDRQGRNTIY
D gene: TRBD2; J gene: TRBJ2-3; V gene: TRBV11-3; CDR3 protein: ASSSPGGPRDTQY
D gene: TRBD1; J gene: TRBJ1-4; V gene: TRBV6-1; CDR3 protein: ATRQGATNEKLF
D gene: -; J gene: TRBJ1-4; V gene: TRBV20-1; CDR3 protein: SARDSLVEKLF
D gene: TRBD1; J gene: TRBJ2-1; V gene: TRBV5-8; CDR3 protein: ASSRPGQGFNEQF
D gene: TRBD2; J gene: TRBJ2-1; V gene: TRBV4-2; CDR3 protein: ASSGGDNEQF
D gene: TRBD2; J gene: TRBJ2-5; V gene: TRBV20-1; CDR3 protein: SARGGLAGSQETQY
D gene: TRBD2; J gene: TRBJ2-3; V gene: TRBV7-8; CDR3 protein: ASSLGLAGGIDTQY
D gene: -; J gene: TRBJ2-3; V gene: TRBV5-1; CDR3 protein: ASSPGSLSDTQY
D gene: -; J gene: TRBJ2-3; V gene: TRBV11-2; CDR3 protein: ASRFGTAVGTDTQY
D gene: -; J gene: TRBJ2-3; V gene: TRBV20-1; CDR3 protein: SARARDTQY
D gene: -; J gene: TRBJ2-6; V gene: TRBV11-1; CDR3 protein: ASSPDRSGANVLT
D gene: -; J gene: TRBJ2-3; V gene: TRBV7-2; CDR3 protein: ASSLVLTDTQY
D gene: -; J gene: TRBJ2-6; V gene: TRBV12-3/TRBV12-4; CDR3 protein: ASSLKKGANVLT
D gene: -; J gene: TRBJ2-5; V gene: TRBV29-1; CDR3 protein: SVALQDQETQY
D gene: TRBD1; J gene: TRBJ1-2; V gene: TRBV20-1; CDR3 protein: SAYQGAGYGYT
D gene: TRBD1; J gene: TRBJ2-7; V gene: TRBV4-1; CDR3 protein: ASSQAPGQGAYEQY
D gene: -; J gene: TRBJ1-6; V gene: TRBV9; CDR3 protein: ASSVAATRYNSPLH
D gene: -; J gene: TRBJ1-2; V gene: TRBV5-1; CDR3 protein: ASSLAAALNGYT
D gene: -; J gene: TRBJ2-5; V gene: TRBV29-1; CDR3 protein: SVEDSEETQY
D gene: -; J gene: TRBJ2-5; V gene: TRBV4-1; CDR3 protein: ASSQDQWQDPPAQY
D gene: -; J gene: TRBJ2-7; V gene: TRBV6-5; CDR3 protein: ASSRRGLSSYEQY
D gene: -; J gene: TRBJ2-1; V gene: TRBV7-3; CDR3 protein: ASSSQGAGASYNEQF